The 8 T cell receptor beta chains given below trace back to one sample, sequenced in a study of CD8 T cells in ankylosing spondylitis. Study conclusions and caveats: A TCR beta motif of 8 or 9 highly homologous variants appeared characteristic of ankylosing spondylitis blood.

A single record per CDR3 protein comes from TCRdb applying MiXCR to the 5' RACE reads. The sample includes more than 650,000 distinct CDR3 sequences, about 12% of them seen just once. The antigens of these receptors remain unknown. Specimen: blood, either unsorted or a sorted T cell fraction (not recorded which). The receptor source for this set is a male donor with ankylosing spondylitis.

The chain combines TRBV7-9 with TRBJ2-7; D perhaps matches TRBD1 (6 bases). The CDR3 is made up of 15 amino acids. CDR1 SEHNR and CDR2 FQNEAQ come from the germline V gene (reference sequence). Trimming shortened V by 3 bases and J by 0 bases, and 12 bases separated the two germline ends. The CDR3 DNA sequence: TGTGCCAGCAGCTTTGATGGGACACGCTCCTACGAGCAGTACTTC. This encodes CASSFDGTRSYEQYF.

The chain employs TRBV18 and TRBJ2-5; TRBD1 matches at 9 bases. J lost 5 bases, V lost 2 bases, and 6 bases had no gene match. Per the germline V gene, CDR1 is KGHSH and CDR2 is LQKENI. The CDR3 runs to 15 residues. The CDR3 is CASSPGTGMEETQYF. CDR3 sequence (DNA): TGTGCCAGCTCACCAGGGACAGGGATGGAGGAGACCCAGTACTTC. Complete variable domain (other parts from reference TRBV18 and TRBJ2-5): NAGVMQNPRHLVRRRGQEARLRCSPMKGHSHVYWYRQLPEEGLKFMVYLQKENIIDESGMPKERFSAEFPKEGPSILRIQQVVRGDSAAYFCASSPGTGMEETQYFGPGTRLLVL.

This clonotype was seen a few times. This chain connects TRBV19 to TRBJ2-5, with 11 bases that match TRBD1. V shed 2 bases, J shed 5 bases, and the junction held 4 bases outside the gene matches. This CDR3 spans 15 amino acids. Germline V gene lookup returns CDR1 LNHDA and CDR2 SQIVND (reference sequence). The CDR3 DNA sequence: TGTGCCAGTAGTATACCGGGACAGGGGGGTGAGACCCAGTACTTC. Amino acid sequence: CASSIPGQGGETQYF.

This clonotype has ten or more counts. V gene TRBV10-3 combines with J gene TRBJ2-1; 14 bases map to TRBD2. Per germline, CDR1 ENHRY and CDR2 SYGVKD. The J segment lost 5 bases and the V segment lost 4 bases, leaving 7 bases of the junction unmatched. This CDR3 has 17 residues. The CDR3 nucleotides read TGTGCCATCAGTGCGGGACTAGCGGGGGCCCTGAACAATGAGCAGTTCTTC. Protein sequence: CAISAGLAGALNNEQFF.

For this clonotype: A much larger clone differs from this one at a single base, so this may be a read error. The chain employs TRBV29-1 and TRBJ2-3, with D perhaps matching TRBD1 or TRBD2 (5 bases each). In germline, CDR1 is SQVTM, CDR2 ANQGSEA. This CDR3 contains 13 residues. Deletions cut 5 bases from V and 4 bases from J, with 13 bases between. CDR3 bases: TGCAGCGTTAAAGCCTCGGGGCCAGATACGCAGTATTTT. It is translated as CSVKASGPDTQYF.

This clonotype was counted only a few times. V and J are TRBV7-8 and TRBJ1-2, with D possibly being TRBD1 (6 bases). This CDR3 comprises 14 residues. CDR1 SGHVS and CDR2 FQNEAQ come from the germline V gene. Deletions cut 3 bases from V and 2 bases from J, with 10 bases between. The CDR3, as DNA: TGTGCCAGCAGCTTGGACAGCCGAAACTATGGCTACACCTTC. This codes for CASSLDSRNYGYTF.

This clonotype turned up a few times. V usage is TRBV4-3 and J usage is TRBJ2-3; no definite D call. Germline lookup yields CDR1 LGHNA and CDR2 YSLEER. Trimming took 0 bases from V and 0 from J, leaving 10 bases between them. This CDR3 has 16 amino acids. The CDR3 spells CASSQDVQQSTDTQYF. The CDR3 bases are TGCGCCAGCAGCCAAGATGTACAGCAAAGCACAGATACGCAGTATTTT.

This clonotype was seen more than once but under ten times. Because the CDR3 is missing its conserved closing phenylalanine or tryptophan, this is likely a read error. Because the CDR3's place on the DNA is in doubt, the DNA is left out and the CDR3 is given as listed by TCRdb. The CDR3 here is CASSLTPDSGFAS. The chain uses TRBV6-6 and TRBJ2-7; TRBD2 was called by the table and not checked on the DNA. Including both end residues, the CDR3 is 13 amino acids long. Germline V gives CDR1 MNHNY, CDR2 SVGAGI (reference sequence).